One sample yielded the 27 T cell receptor beta chains listed below, sequenced in a study of OX40 agonist ivuxolimab in advanced cancers. Measured with immunoSEQ multiplex PCR; TCRdb has only the in-frame clones, and not every one. The table lists some 74,000 clones, roughly 90% of them singletons. Sequences were derived from CD4+ or CD8+ T cells sorted from blood, sampled in a trial of the OX40 agonist ivuxolimab. Receptors originate from an adult with an advanced solid tumor such as melanoma, head and neck, liver or kidney cancer.

The rearrangement joins TRBV7-2 to TRBJ2-1; TRBD2 might be the D (5 bases). Germline V gene lookup returns CDR1 SGHTA and CDR2 FQGNSA. Trimming shortened V by 4 bases and J by 0 bases, and 13 bases separated the two germline ends. This CDR3 is built from 16 residues. CDR3 nucleotide sequence: TGTGCCAGCAGCTCGGGAAGCGGTAGCTCCTACAATGAGCAGTTCTTC. Amino acid sequence: CASSSGSGSSYNEQFF.

Here the CDR3 reads CASSAAQYHEQFF. CDR3 nucleotide sequence: TGTGCCAGCAGCGCCGCCCAGTACCATGAGCAGTTCTTC. The V call is TRBV2, the J call TRBJ2-1; D gene unclear. The CDR3 consists of 13 residues. V gave up 6 bases and J gave up 8 bases, with 14 bases separating them. CDR1 is SNHLY and CDR2 is FYNNEI in the germline V gene.

The chain links TRBV11-2 to TRBJ2-5; D remains unclear. The germline V gene encodes CDR1 SGHAT and CDR2 FQNNGV. Trimming left V 4 bases short and J 5 bases short, with 11 bases between. The CDR3 length is 13 residues. This CDR3 reads CASSSQGPETQYF. CDR3 nucleotide sequence: TGTGCCAGCAGCTCCCAAGGGCCTGAGACCCAGTACTTC.

The chain joins TRBV5-6 to TRBJ1-5, with TRBD1 matching over 7 bases. This CDR3 region has 16 residues. Germline CDR1 and CDR2: SGHDT and YYEEEE. V was clipped by 1 base and J by 4 bases; unmatched bases: 8. The CDR3 is CASSLQGVVENQPQHF. The CDR3 DNA is TGTGCCAGCAGCTTGCAGGGGGTCGTGGAAAATCAGCCCCAGCATTTT.

This clone was seen a few times. An end of the junction does not agree with germline; a read error may underlie this. This chain joins TRBV27 and TRBJ2-1; D possibly matches TRBD1 or TRBD2 (6 bases each). The CDR3 has 13 residues. CDR1 is MNHEY and CDR2 is SMNVEV in the germline V gene (reference sequence). CDR3 sequence: CASTDVRDWGPVF. Written as DNA, the CDR3 is TGTGCCAGCACCGACGTCCGGGACTGGGGGCCGGTCTTC.

The V call is TRBV7-8, the J call TRBJ1-2; D is undetermined. The CDR3 loop spans 13 amino acids. Per germline, CDR1 SGHVS and CDR2 FQNEAQ. Trimming shortened V by 2 bases and J by 6 bases, and 10 bases separated the two germline ends. CDR3 sequence reads: CASSLLETDGYTF. Here the CDR3 DNA reads TGTGCCAGCAGCTTACTTGAGACGGATGGCTACACCTTC.

The rearrangement uses TRBV12-5 and TRBJ2-1, with D perhaps matching TRBD1 (5 bases). The germline V gene encodes CDR1 LGHNT and CDR2 FRNRAP. The CDR3 runs to 13 residues. Trimming pared 0 bases from V and 11 bases from J, leaving 11 bases between. The CDR3 here is CASGLVGKGKQFF. The CDR3 DNA is TGTGCTAGTGGTTTGGTAGGGAAGGGGAAGCAGTTCTTC.

The chain has TRBV27 and TRBJ1-1; no clear D. V lost 5 bases and J 1 base, leaving 11 bases between the germline ends. The CDR3 has 14 residues. The germline gives CDR1 MNHEY, CDR2 SMNVEV (reference sequence). The CDR3 nucleotides read TGTGCCAGCAGTATGGTACAGAGGAACACTGAAGCTTTCTTT. This codes for CASSMVQRNTEAFF.

The chain combines TRBV6-1 with TRBJ1-3; 10 positions match TRBD1. V was clipped by 4 bases and J by 2 bases; unmatched bases: 8. Looked up from germline, CDR1 is MNHNS and CDR2 is SASEGT. The CDR3 spans 17 residues. The chain's CDR3 is CASSVSRTGGTGNTIYF. CDR3 coding DNA: TGTGCCAGCAGTGTTTCTAGGACAGGGGGAACTGGAAACACCATATATTTT.

This clone has a single count. The chain carries TRBV27 and TRBJ2-5; D is uncertain. The CDR3 is 12 amino acids. Germline V gene sequence: CDR1 MNHEY, CDR2 SMNVEV (reference sequence). V lost 6 bases and J lost 9, with 14 bases in between. For the CDR3, the DNA is TGTGCCAGCAGGGAAACCTCTGGGGCCCAGTACTTC. Its protein product is CASRETSGAQYF.

The rearrangement joins TRBV6-5 to TRBJ2-2; 7 bases agree with TRBD1. This CDR3 has 15 residues. Germline V gene lookup returns CDR1 MNHEY and CDR2 SVGAGI. J gave up 1 base and V 2 bases, and 1 base lay outside the gene matches. CDR3 loop: CASSYDRVNTGELFF. The DNA of the CDR3 is TGTGCCAGCAGTTACGACAGGGTGAACACCGGGGAGCTGTTTTTT.

This chain uses TRBV7-2 with TRBJ1-2; D is undetermined. Germline V gene lookup returns CDR1 SGHTA and CDR2 FQGNSA. V was pared by 6 bases and J by 6 bases, with 20 bases between. This CDR3 has 15 amino acids. CDR3 coding DNA: TGTGCCAGCAGTCAGATTTTTAGGAACGATCATGGCTACACCTTC. This codes for CASSQIFRNDHGYTF.

V gene TRBV5-4 combines with J gene TRBJ2-1; D is ambiguous. V gave up 5 bases and J gave up 0 bases, with 12 bases separating them. Germline CDR1 reads SGHNT; CDR2 reads YYREEE (reference sequence). The CDR3 is made up of 15 amino acids. The CDR3 nucleotides read TGTGCCAGCAGTTCAGACGGGCGCTCCTACAATGAGCAGTTCTTC. This encodes CASSSDGRSYNEQFF.

The chain couples TRBV2 to TRBJ2-5; the match to TRBD2 covers 7 bases. The V segment lost 7 bases and the J segment 2 bases; nucleotides outside the gene matches: 7. CDR1 and CDR2 from the germline V gene are SNHLY and FYNNEI. The CDR3 consists of 14 residues. The CDR3 sequence: CASNFGREQETQYF. The CDR3 nucleotides read TGTGCCAGCAACTTTGGGAGGGAACAAGAGACCCAGTACTTC.

The rearrangement links TRBV29-1 to TRBJ1-5, with D maybe TRBD1 (6 bases). V gave up 4 bases and J gave up 7 bases, with 14 bases separating them. Germline CDR1 reads SQVTM; CDR2 reads ANQGSEA. The CDR3 runs 13 residues. The CDR3 DNA follows: TGCAGCGTTGTGGGGGGCGCGGGACAGCCCCAGCATTTT. It yields the protein CSVVGGAGQPQHF.

The genes are TRBV2 and TRBJ2-5, with TRBD1 matching 8 bases. The ends lost 5 bases at V and 2 bases at J; junction bases unmatched: 1. Germline CDR1 reads SNHLY; CDR2 reads FYNNEI. The CDR3 totals 13 residues. The CDR3 DNA sequence: TGTGCCAGCAGTTGGACAGGGCAAGAGACCCAGTACTTC. It yields the protein CASSWTGQETQYF.

The V gene is TRBV18, the J gene TRBJ2-2; no clear D. The V end lost 6 bases, the J end lost 4 bases, and 18 bases lay between the germline ends. The CDR3 contains 16 residues. CDR1 is KGHSH and CDR2 is LQKENI in the germline V gene. The CDR3 region has the DNA TGTGCCAGCTCTCATGACGGACGCGACCTCACCGGGGAGCTGTTTTTT. Amino acid sequence: CASSHDGRDLTGELFF.

CDR3 sequence (DNA): TGTGCCAGCAGCTCCACTTCCAACACCATATATTTT. The encoded protein is CASSSTSNTIYF. This chain uses TRBV11-2 with TRBJ1-3; D remains ambiguous. In germline, CDR1 is SGHAT, CDR2 FQNNGV. The CDR3 loop spans 12 amino acids. V was shortened by 4 bases and J by 7 bases, with 8 bases between the two germline ends.

CDR3 in amino acids: CASSSGLAGGGYNEQFF. The CDR3 DNA reads TGTGCCAGCAGTTCGGGACTAGCGGGAGGGGGCTACAATGAGCAGTTCTTC. The chain employs TRBV7-8 and TRBJ2-1; 16 nucleotides align to TRBD2. The germline CDR1 and CDR2 sequences are SGHVS and FQNEAQ. The CDR3 runs 17 residues. The trim removed 6 bases at V and 3 bases at J, leaving 5 bases unmatched.

This clone has just a few counts. The chain recombines TRBV11-2 with TRBJ1-1; a weak D match, TRBD1 (5 bases). Germline-derived CDR1 and CDR2 are SGHAT and FQNNGV. Trimming pared 5 bases from V and 0 bases from J, leaving 10 bases between. There are 14 residues in the CDR3. The chain's CDR3 is CASSVGRVNTEAFF. The CDR3 DNA reads TGTGCCAGCAGCGTGGGACGGGTGAACACTGAAGCTTTCTTT.

This clone was seen a handful of times. This chain uses TRBV10-3 with TRBJ2-1; D ambiguous. From germline, CDR1 is ENHRY and CDR2 SYGVKD. This CDR3 contains 14 residues. Between the trimmed V and J ends, which lost 0 bases and 6 bases, there was a span of 9 bases. The CDR3 coding sequence is TGTGCCATCAGTGAGTCAAGACACCCCAATGAGCAGTTCTTC. The encoded protein is CAISESRHPNEQFF.

The chain recombines TRBV7-2 with TRBJ2-7; D gene unclear. Per germline, CDR1 SGHTA and CDR2 FQGNSA. The CDR3 has 12 amino acids. V lost 4 bases and J lost 4, with 8 bases in between. In nucleotides, the CDR3 is TGTGCCAGCAGCTCCCGTCAGTACGAGCAGTACTTC. Amino acid sequence: CASSSRQYEQYF.

The J gene is TRBJ2-3, the V gene TRBV4-1; 12 bases map to TRBD2. Germline assignment: CDR1 MGHRA and CDR2 YSYEKL. Trimming removed 2 bases from V and 0 bases from J; junction bases left unmatched: 6. The CDR3 extends over 18 amino acids. The CDR3 sequence: CASSQLKGTSGSTDTQYF. The DNA of the CDR3 is TGCGCCAGCAGCCAACTGAAAGGGACTAGCGGGAGCACAGATACGCAGTATTTT.

The chain is built from TRBV6-6 and TRBJ1-3; D gene ambiguous. Trimming pared 4 bases from V and 0 bases from J, leaving 7 bases between. Per germline, CDR1 MNHNY and CDR2 SVGAGI (reference sequence). This CDR3 comprises 14 residues. Here the CDR3 reads CASSSGGSGNTIYF. As DNA, the CDR3 is TGTGCCAGCAGTTCGGGCGGCTCTGGAAACACCATATATTTT.

This chain uses TRBV6-1 with TRBJ2-5; the D gene is possibly TRBD2 (6 bases). The V end was cut by 4 bases, the J end by 5 bases, with 14 bases between. CDR1 is MNHNS and CDR2 is SASEGT in the germline V gene. The length of the CDR3 is 14 residues. CDR3 bases: TGTGCCAGCAGTGTCGGAGGGGCAGGGGAGACCCAGTACTTC. It yields the protein CASSVGGAGETQYF.

CDR3 bases: TGCGCCAGCAGCCGCGAAATACAGGGGACTGAAGCTTTCTTT. Its protein product is CASSREIQGTEAFF. The chain uses TRBV4-1 and TRBJ1-1; TRBD1 matches 7 bases. The J segment lost 5 bases and the V segment lost 4 bases, leaving 7 bases of the junction unmatched. The CDR3 runs to 14 residues. Looked up from germline, CDR1 is MGHRA and CDR2 is YSYEKL.

The rearrangement uses TRBV2 and TRBJ2-3; 11 positions match TRBD1. J lost 3 bases, V lost 2 bases, and 4 bases had no gene match. Germline CDR1 reads SNHLY; CDR2 reads FYNNEI. The CDR3 length is 16 residues. The CDR3, as DNA: TGTGCCAGCAGTGAATGGGGACAGGGGGTAACAGATACGCAGTATTTT. Encoded protein: CASSEWGQGVTDTQYF.